This is a list of T cell receptor beta chains from one sample in a study of T cell responses to AZD1222 COVID-19 vaccine. TCRdb keeps only in-frame clones here, not all; method: immunoSEQ multiplex PCR. The sample consists of 150,000 to 180,000 clones, more than 90% of them appearing once. Sequenced material: peripheral blood, taken on day 0 of AZD1222 vaccination. The receptors originated from an adult in good health. CDR3s include the opening cysteine and the closing phenylalanine or tryptophan. The order of the fields is V gene, J gene, clone size, D gene, CDR3 DNA, CDR3 protein. D genes are given only for firm matches. Not all rows give a size; the values are once, few, many and, for expanded clones, a class.

V: TRBV19
J: TRBJ1-1
size: NA
D: TRBD1
DNA: TGTGCCAGTAGGGATAGGAGGGACAGTGAAGCTTTCTTT
CDR3: CASRDRRDSEAFF

V: TRBV14
J: TRBJ1-2
size: NA
D: NA
DNA: TGTGCCAGCAGCCAAGCTGGATTCGACCCCTATGGCTACACCTTC
CDR3: CASSQAGFDPYGYTF

V: TRBV20-1
J: TRBJ2-4
size: NA
D: NA
DNA: TGCAGTGCTAGTCTTCAGGTGTCGGGAAAAAACATTCAGTACTTC
CDR3: CSASLQVSGKNIQYF

V: TRBV20-1
J: TRBJ2-5
size: NA
D: NA
DNA: TGCAGTGCTAGGCAGCAAGAGACCCAGTACTTC
CDR3: CSARQQETQYF

V: TRBV5-1
J: TRBJ1-2
size: NA
D: NA
DNA: TGCGCCAGCAGCTTGGTGGGGGGTGACCCAGCTAACTATGGCTACACCTTC
CDR3: CASSLVGGDPANYGYTF

V: TRBV24-1
J: TRBJ1-2
size: NA
D: TRBD1
DNA: TGTGCCACCAGTGATCCACCGGGACAGGGATCTGGCTACACCTTC
CDR3: CATSDPPGQGSGYTF

V: TRBV6-1
J: TRBJ1-2
size: NA
D: TRBD1
DNA: TGTGCCAGCAGTGAACTACAGGGGTATGGCTACACCTTC
CDR3: CASSELQGYGYTF

V: TRBV7-9
J: TRBJ2-5
size: once
D: TRBD2
DNA: TGTGCCAGCAGCCCGGGGGGGGCGTATGGAGAGACCCAGTACTTC
CDR3: CASSPGGAYGETQYF

V: TRBV6-5
J: TRBJ1-4
size: NA
D: TRBD1
DNA: TGTGCCAGCAGTTCTTCCCACAGGGGGCTTAATGAAAAACTGTTTTTT
CDR3: CASSSSHRGLNEKLFF

V: TRBV2
J: TRBJ1-5
size: NA
D: TRBD1
DNA: TGTGCCAGCAGTTCGACAGGGCTCGGTCAGCCCCAGCATTTT
CDR3: CASSSTGLGQPQHF

V: TRBV6-5
J: TRBJ2-1
size: NA
D: NA
DNA: TGTGCCGGGGTCGATGCGCAAGGGGGCAATGAGCAGTTCTTC
CDR3: CAGVDAQGGNEQFF

V: TRBV7-3
J: TRBJ1-2
size: NA
D: NA
DNA: TGTGCCAGCAGCTCGACAGGAATGGGTGGCTACACCTTC
CDR3: CASSSTGMGGYTF

V: TRBV9
J: TRBJ2-1
size: once
D: NA
DNA: TGTGCCAGCAGCGCAATGGGGGGGCCCAATGAGCAGTTCTTC
CDR3: CASSAMGGPNEQFF

V: TRBV29-1
J: TRBJ1-1
size: NA
D: NA
DNA: TGCAGCGTGGCGCCAGGATGGGGAATGAACACTGAAGCTTTCTTT
CDR3: CSVAPGWGMNTEAFF

V: TRBV24-1
J: TRBJ1-2
size: NA
D: NA
DNA: TGTGCCACCAGTGATCCCAAGTCTGGTCCGTTCGGCTACACCTTC
CDR3: CATSDPKSGPFGYTF

V: TRBV28
J: TRBJ1-1
size: NA
D: NA
DNA: TGTGCCAGTTACAACGGGACTGAAGCTTTCTTT
CDR3: CASYNGTEAFF

V: TRBV12-3/TRBV12-4
J: TRBJ2-3
size: NA
D: NA
DNA: TGTGCCAGCAGTTTCCCACACGGAGATACGCAGTATTTT
CDR3: CASSFPHGDTQYF

V: TRBV10-3
J: TRBJ2-7
size: NA
D: NA
DNA: TGTGCCATCAGTGGCGGCCATCCAGGCACCTACGAGCAGTACTTC
CDR3: CAISGGHPGTYEQYF